This passage covers 19 T cell receptor beta chains from one sample sequenced in a study of shared clonotypes between healthy human individuals. Sequenced by immunoSEQ multiplex PCR; TCRdb stores in-frame clones only, minus some. The sample holds roughly 660,000 clones, 90% seen once. Sequencing input: memory CD8+ T cells from PBMCs. Subset denoted: CD45RO+ cells pooled with CCR7-negative TemRA cells. The source of these receptors is a young man in good health. Some clones in this sample may be carry-over from other donors' samples.

This clone was recorded a few times. This sample includes further DNA sequences coding for the same CDR3. The rearrangement joins TRBV19 to TRBJ1-1; D remains unclear. This CDR3 has 13 amino acids. The V gene lost 3 bases and the J gene lost 1 base, with 6 bases spanning the gap. Germline V CDR1 and CDR2: LNHDA, SQIVND (reference sequence). In nucleotides, the CDR3 is TGTGCCAGTAGTATCTCAGGGAACACTGAAGCTTTCTTT. Translation gives CASSISGNTEAFF.

V and J are TRBV4-1 and TRBJ2-7; 8 nucleotides match TRBD1. The CDR3 covers 14 residues. CDR1 MGHRA and CDR2 YSYEKL come from the germline V gene. V lost 2 bases and J lost 3; bases outside the gene matches: 3. The CDR3 loop reads CASSQTQGGYEQYF. Written as DNA, the CDR3 is TGCGCCAGCAGCCAAACACAGGGGGGCTACGAGCAGTACTTC.

The CDR3 DNA reads TGTGCCAGCACTTACTCCGGGTCCTCCTATGGCTACACCTTC. Encoded protein: CASTYSGSSYGYTF. The chain couples TRBV27 to TRBJ1-2; D is ambiguous. The CDR3 contains 14 residues. Germline lookup yields CDR1 MNHEY and CDR2 SMNVEV (reference sequence). Trimming took 7 bases from V and 4 from J, leaving 16 bases between them.

A remark on this clone: The identical CDR3 is also encoded by other nucleotide sequences in the sample. The CDR3 nucleotides are TGTGCCAGCAGTTTCGGCGGGGAGCTGTTTTTT. Translating gives CASSFGGELFF. The rearrangement uses TRBV27 and TRBJ2-2; unclear D gene. This CDR3 region has 11 residues. V was clipped by 3 bases and J by 7 bases, with 3 bases between them. Germline CDR1 reads MNHEY; CDR2 reads SMNVEV (reference sequence).

V gene TRBV25-1 combines with J gene TRBJ2-5; tentatively, D is TRBD2 (5 bases). Trimming left V 4 bases short and J 2 bases short, with 11 bases between. The germline gives CDR1 MGHDK, CDR2 SYGVNS. CDR3 length: 14 residues. For the CDR3, the DNA is TGTGCCAGCAGTGCGGATGAGCGGCAAGAGACCCAGTACTTC. Encoded protein: CASSADERQETQYF.

The CDR3 region is CASSLGPGGGQFF. The CDR3 DNA reads TGTGCCAGCAGCCTCGGGCCCGGCGGTGGGCAGTTCTTC. The chain uses TRBV27 and TRBJ2-1; D is unresolved. This CDR3 region has 13 residues. V shed 6 bases and J shed 12 bases, with 18 bases lying between them. The V gene's germline CDR1 is MNHEY and CDR2 SMNVEV (reference sequence).

V and J are TRBV7-9 and TRBJ1-1; D gene unclear. This CDR3 comprises 11 residues. Germline lookup yields CDR1 SEHNR and CDR2 FQNEAQ (reference sequence). Trimming stripped 5 bases from V and 4 bases from J, with 5 bases between. The CDR3 region has the DNA TGTGCCAGCAGCGTGGGCACTGAAGCTTTCTTT. This gives the protein CASSVGTEAFF.

The chain is built from TRBV11-2 and TRBJ1-2; the D gene is possibly TRBD1 (6 bases). V was trimmed by 2 bases and J by 5 bases, leaving 18 bases between them. From germline, CDR1 is SGHAT and CDR2 FQNNGV. The CDR3 is 16 amino acids. CDR3 residues: CASSLPGAGGSYGYTF. The DNA for the CDR3 is TGTGCCAGCAGCTTACCAGGGGCAGGCGGTTCGTATGGCTACACCTTC.

The chain employs TRBV7-2 and TRBJ1-5, with D perhaps TRBD1 (6 bases). V was pared by 4 bases and J by 2 bases, with 15 bases between. This CDR3 has 16 residues. Germline assignment: CDR1 SGHTA and CDR2 FQGNSA. Written as DNA, the CDR3 is TGTGCCAGCAGCTACCACAGGGAGGGCGGCAATCAGCCCCAGCATTTT. Its protein product is CASSYHREGGNQPQHF.

This clone was observed a few times. This chain uses TRBV5-5 with TRBJ1-1; D not certain. V shed 0 bases and J shed 0 bases, with 9 bases lying between them. The germline V gene encodes CDR1 SGHKS and CDR2 YYEKEE (reference sequence). The CDR3 runs to 15 residues. The CDR3 DNA is TGTGCCAGCAGCTTGGCGAGCACCATGAACACTGAAGCTTTCTTT. Residues: CASSLASTMNTEAFF.

V and J are TRBV4-3 and TRBJ2-1; 12 positions match TRBD2. Germline loops: CDR1 LGHNA, CDR2 YSLEER. J lost 3 bases, V lost 2 bases, and 17 bases had no gene match. This CDR3 comprises 21 residues. The CDR3 nucleotides are TGCGCCAGCAGCCAAAAGAGGGCTAGCGGGAGGGCCTCCCCCTTCTACAATGAGCAGTTCTTC. Amino acids: CASSQKRASGRASPFYNEQFF.

The J gene is TRBJ2-3, the V gene TRBV7-6; 9 nucleotides agree with TRBD2. This CDR3 spans 15 amino acids. The J segment lost 0 bases and the V segment lost 4 bases, leaving 2 bases of the junction unmatched. The germline CDR1 and CDR2 sequences are SGHVS and FNYEAQ. Here the CDR3 DNA reads TGTGCCAGCAGCTCCCTAGCGGGAAGCACAGATACGCAGTATTTT. This codes for CASSSLAGSTDTQYF.

This clone was detected once. V gene TRBV7-2 combines with J gene TRBJ2-7; D perhaps matches TRBD2 (5 bases). Germline CDR1 SGHTA, CDR2 FQGNSA. The CDR3 has 16 amino acids. Trimming shortened V by 4 bases and J by 3 bases, and 19 bases separated the two germline ends. The CDR3 coding sequence is TGTGCCAGCAGCTATGACGGGTCTAGAGGGTACTACGAGCAGTACTTC. The encoded protein is CASSYDGSRGYYEQYF.

This sequence joins TRBV2 and TRBJ1-2; tentative D call: TRBD1 (6 bases). V shed 4 bases and J shed 4 bases, with 13 bases lying between them. This CDR3 contains 14 residues. Per germline, CDR1 SNHLY and CDR2 FYNNEI. CDR3 DNA sequence: TGTGCCAGCAGTGGCCAGGGGCTTTCCTATGGCTACACCTTC. It yields the protein CASSGQGLSYGYTF.

The chain is built from TRBV19 and TRBJ2-2; D remains ambiguous. The CDR3 covers 17 residues. V was cut by 5 bases and J by 6 bases, with 22 bases left in between. Germline assignment: CDR1 LNHDA and CDR2 SQIVND (reference sequence). CDR3 loop: CASSSATSPRFSGELFF. In DNA, the CDR3 is TGTGCCAGTAGTTCCGCGACGTCCCCACGTTTCTCCGGGGAGCTGTTTTTT.

The V and J genes are TRBV15 and TRBJ2-3; D may be TRBD1 or TRBD2 (5 bases each). The germline V gene encodes CDR1 LNHNV and CDR2 YYDKDF (reference sequence). The V end was cut by 5 bases, the J end by 4 bases, with 10 bases between. CDR3 length equals 13 residues. This CDR3 is CATSGTSSDTQYF. The CDR3, as DNA: TGTGCCACCAGCGGGACCAGTTCAGATACGCAGTATTTT.

This rearrangement joins TRBV7-6 to TRBJ1-5; D ambiguous. Trimming stripped 5 bases from V and 5 bases from J, with 10 bases between. The CDR3 loop spans 13 amino acids. The germline V gene encodes CDR1 SGHVS and CDR2 FNYEAQ. The CDR3: CASSPDGYQPQHF. CDR3 nucleotides: TGTGCCAGCAGCCCTGACGGATATCAGCCCCAGCATTTT. Together with reference TRBV7-6 and TRBJ1-5, the CDR3 gives the full variable domain: GAGVSQSPRYKVTKRGQDVALRCDPISGHVSLYWYRQALGQGPEFLTYFNYEAQQDKSGLPNDRFSAERPEGSISTLTIQRTEQRDSAMYRCASSPDGYQPQHFGDGTRLSIL.

In its sample, this clone was seen once. The rearrangement joins TRBV7-9 to TRBJ2-1; 7 nucleotides line up with TRBD2. With V trimmed by 1 base and J by 5 bases, 8 bases remained unmatched. The CDR3 runs to 16 residues. The germline V gene encodes CDR1 SEHNR and CDR2 FQNEAQ (reference sequence). CDR3 in DNA: TGTGCCAGCAGCTTAGGGACGGGCGGGAGTGACAATGAGCAGTTCTTC. This encodes CASSLGTGGSDNEQFF.

The V gene is TRBV13, the J gene TRBJ2-5; 13 bases fit TRBD2. The V gene's germline CDR1 is PRHDT and CDR2 FYEKMQ (reference sequence). This CDR3 is built from 17 residues. V shed 2 bases, J shed 5 bases, and the junction held 8 bases outside the gene matches. This chain's CDR3 is CASSLSTSGRAGETQYF. The CDR3, as DNA: TGTGCCAGCAGCTTAAGTACTAGCGGGAGGGCCGGGGAGACCCAGTACTTC.